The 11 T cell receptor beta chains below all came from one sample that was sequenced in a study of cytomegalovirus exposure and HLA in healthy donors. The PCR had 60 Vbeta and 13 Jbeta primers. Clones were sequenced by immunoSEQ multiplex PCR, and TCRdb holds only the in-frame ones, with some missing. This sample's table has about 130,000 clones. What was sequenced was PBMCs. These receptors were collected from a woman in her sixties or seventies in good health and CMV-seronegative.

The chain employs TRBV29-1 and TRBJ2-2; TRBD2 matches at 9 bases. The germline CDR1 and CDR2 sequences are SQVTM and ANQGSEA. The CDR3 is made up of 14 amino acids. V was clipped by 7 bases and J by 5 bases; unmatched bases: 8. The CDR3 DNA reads TGCAGCGCCCGACGGCTAGCGGGGACCGGGGAGCTGTTTTTT. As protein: CSARRLAGTGELFF.

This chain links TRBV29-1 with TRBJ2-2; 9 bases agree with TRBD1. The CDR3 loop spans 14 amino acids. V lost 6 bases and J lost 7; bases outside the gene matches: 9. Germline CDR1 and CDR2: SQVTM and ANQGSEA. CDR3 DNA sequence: TGCAGCGTCTACCGGGACAGGGAAGGCGGGGAGCTGTTTTTT. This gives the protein CSVYRDREGGELFF.

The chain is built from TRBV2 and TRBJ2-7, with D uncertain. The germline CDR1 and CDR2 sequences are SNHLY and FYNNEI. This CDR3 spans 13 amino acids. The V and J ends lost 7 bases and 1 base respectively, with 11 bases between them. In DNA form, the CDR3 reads TGTGCCAGCACTGGAGTCCTTTCCTACGAGCAGTACTTC. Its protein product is CASTGVLSYEQYF.

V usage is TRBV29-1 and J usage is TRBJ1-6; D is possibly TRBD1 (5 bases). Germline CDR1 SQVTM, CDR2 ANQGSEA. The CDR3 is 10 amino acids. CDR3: CRTGKSPLHF. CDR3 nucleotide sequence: TGCAGAACAGGAAAATCACCCCTCCACTTT.

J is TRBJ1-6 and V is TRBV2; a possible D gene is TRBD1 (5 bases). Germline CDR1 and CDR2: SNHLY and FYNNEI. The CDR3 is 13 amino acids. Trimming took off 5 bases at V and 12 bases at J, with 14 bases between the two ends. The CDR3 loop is CASSQRQREPLHF. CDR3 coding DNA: TGTGCCAGCAGTCAGAGACAGAGAGAACCCCTCCACTTT.

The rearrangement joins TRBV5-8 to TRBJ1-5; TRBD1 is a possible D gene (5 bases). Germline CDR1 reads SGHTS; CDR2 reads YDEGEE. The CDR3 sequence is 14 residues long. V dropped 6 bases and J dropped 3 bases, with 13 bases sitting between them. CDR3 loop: CASNQGESNQPQHF. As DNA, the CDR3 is TGTGCCAGCAACCAGGGCGAGTCCAATCAGCCCCAGCATTTT.

Written as DNA, the CDR3 is TGTGCCACCCTCCGGAGAGTTGGTAATGAAAAACTGTTTTTT. Translation: CATLRRVGNEKLFF. The chain has TRBV2 and TRBJ1-4; D ambiguous. This CDR3 comprises 14 residues. Germline loops: CDR1 SNHLY, CDR2 FYNNEI. The V end lost 10 bases, the J end lost 4 bases, and 16 bases lay between the germline ends.

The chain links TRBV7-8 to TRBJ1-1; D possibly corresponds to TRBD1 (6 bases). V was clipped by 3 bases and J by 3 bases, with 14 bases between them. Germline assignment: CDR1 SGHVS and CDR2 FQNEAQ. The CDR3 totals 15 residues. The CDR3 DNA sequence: TGTGCCAGCAGCTTCACAGGGAATCAGGACACTGAAGCTTTCTTT. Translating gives CASSFTGNQDTEAFF. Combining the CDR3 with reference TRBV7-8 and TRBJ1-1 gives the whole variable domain GAGVSQSPRYKVAKRGQDVALRCDPISGHVSLFWYQQALGQGPEFLTYFQNEAQLDKSGLPSDRFFAERPEGSVSTLKIQRTQQEDSAVYLCASSFTGNQDTEAFFGQGTRLTVV.

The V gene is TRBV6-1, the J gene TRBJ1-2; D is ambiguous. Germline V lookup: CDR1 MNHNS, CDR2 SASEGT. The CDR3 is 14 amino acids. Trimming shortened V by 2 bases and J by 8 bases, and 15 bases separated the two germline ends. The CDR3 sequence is CASSELGGWQGYTF. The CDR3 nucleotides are TGTGCCAGCAGTGAATTAGGCGGGTGGCAAGGCTACACCTTC.

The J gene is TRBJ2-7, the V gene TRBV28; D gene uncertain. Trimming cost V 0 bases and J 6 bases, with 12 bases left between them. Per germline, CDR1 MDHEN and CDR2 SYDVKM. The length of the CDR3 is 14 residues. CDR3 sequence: CASSLWLSASEQYF. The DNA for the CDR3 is TGTGCCAGCAGTTTATGGCTGTCCGCGAGCGAGCAGTACTTC.

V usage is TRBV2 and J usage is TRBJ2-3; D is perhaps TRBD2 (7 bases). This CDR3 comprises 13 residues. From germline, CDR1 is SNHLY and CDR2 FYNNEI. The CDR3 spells CAQGRESTDTQYF. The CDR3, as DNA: TGTGCTCAGGGGAGGGAAAGCACAGATACGCAGTATTTT.